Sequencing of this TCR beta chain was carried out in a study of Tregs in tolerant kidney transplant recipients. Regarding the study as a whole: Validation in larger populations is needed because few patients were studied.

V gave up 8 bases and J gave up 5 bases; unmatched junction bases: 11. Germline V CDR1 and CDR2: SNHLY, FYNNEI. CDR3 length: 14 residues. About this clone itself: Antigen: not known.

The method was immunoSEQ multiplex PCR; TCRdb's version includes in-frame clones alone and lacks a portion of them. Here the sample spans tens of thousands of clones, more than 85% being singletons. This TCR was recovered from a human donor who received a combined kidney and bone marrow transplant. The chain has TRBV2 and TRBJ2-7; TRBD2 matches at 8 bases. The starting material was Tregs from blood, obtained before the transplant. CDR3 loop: CASGREREPNEQYF. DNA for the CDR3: TGTGCCAGCGGGAGAGAGCGGGAGCCCAACGAGCAGTACTTC.